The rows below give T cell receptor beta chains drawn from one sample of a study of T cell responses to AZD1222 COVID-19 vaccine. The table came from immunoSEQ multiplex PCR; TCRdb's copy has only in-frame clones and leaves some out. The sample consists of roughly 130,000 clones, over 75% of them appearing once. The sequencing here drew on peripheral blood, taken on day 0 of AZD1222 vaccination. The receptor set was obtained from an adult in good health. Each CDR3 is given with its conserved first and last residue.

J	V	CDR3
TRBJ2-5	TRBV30	CACVKRGAGETQYF
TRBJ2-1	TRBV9	CASTLGGSGVLYNEQFF
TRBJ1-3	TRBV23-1	CASSQGFSGSTSGNTIYF
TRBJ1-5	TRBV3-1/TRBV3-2	CASSQDSQGSNQPQHF
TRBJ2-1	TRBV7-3	CASSLSTSAYNEQFF
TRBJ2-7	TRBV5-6	CASSGPGLAGGPPEQYF
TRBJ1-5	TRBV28	CASRPAGRSGNQPQHF
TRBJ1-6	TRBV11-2	CASSSLLRGYNSPLHF
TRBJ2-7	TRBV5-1	CASSGGGSGNEQYF
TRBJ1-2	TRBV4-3	CASSQVTGGNYGYTF
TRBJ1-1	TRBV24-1	CATRGGGGLTEAFF
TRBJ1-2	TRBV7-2	CASSLQGPEMITNYGYTF
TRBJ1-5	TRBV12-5	CASGLERNQPQHF
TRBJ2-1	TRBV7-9	CASSAGQGGYNEQFF
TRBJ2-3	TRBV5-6	CASTWGQAGDTQYF
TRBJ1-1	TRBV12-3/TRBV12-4	CASSFGENTEAFF
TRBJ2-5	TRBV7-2	CASSLRLAQETQYF
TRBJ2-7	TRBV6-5	CASGPQGNYEQYF
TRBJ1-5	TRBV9	CASSGGGGNQPQHF
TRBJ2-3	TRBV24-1	CATSDLLTSGGIDTQYF
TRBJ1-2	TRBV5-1	CASSSDGGGGGYTF
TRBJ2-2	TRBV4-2	CASSYRDRDTGELFF